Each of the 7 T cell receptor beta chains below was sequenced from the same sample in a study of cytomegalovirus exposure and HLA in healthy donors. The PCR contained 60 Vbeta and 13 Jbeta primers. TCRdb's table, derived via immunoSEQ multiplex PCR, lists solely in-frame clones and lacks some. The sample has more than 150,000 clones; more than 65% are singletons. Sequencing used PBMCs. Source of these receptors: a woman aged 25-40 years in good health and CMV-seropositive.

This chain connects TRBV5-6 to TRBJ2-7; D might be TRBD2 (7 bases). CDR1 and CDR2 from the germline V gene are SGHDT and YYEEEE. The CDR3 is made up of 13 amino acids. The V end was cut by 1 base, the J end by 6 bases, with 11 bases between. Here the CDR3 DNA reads TGTGCCAGCAGCTTGAGGGGGGGCGGCGAGCAGTACTTC. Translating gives CASSLRGGGEQYF.

CDR3 nucleotides: TGTGCCATCAGCCTCTTCCGGACAGAGATGAACACTGAAGCTTTCTTT. This sequence encodes CAISLFRTEMNTEAFF. This chain uses TRBV10-3 with TRBJ1-1; D possibly corresponds to TRBD1 (6 bases). The CDR3 has 16 residues. Looked up from germline, CDR1 is ENHRY and CDR2 is SYGVKD. Deletions cut 6 bases from V and 0 bases from J, with 17 bases between.

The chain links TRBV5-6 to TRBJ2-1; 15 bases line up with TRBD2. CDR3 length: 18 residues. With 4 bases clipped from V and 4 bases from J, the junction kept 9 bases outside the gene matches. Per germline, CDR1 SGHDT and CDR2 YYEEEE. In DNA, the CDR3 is TGTGCCAGCAGCCAGGGACTAGCGGGAGGCCCGAATTACAATGAGCAGTTCTTC. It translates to CASSQGLAGGPNYNEQFF. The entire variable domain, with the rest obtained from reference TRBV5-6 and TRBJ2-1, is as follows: DAGVTQSPTHLIKTRGQQVTLRCSPKSGHDTVSWYQQALGQGPQFIFQYYEEEERQRGNFPDRFSGHQFPNYSSELNVNALLLGDSALYLCASSQGLAGGPNYNEQFFGPGTRLTVL.

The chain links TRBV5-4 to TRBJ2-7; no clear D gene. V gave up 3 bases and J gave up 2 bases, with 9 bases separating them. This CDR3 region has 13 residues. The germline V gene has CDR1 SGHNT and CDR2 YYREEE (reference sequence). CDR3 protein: CASSSGSPYEQYF. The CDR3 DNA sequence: TGTGCCAGCAGCTCCGGGTCCCCCTACGAGCAGTACTTC.

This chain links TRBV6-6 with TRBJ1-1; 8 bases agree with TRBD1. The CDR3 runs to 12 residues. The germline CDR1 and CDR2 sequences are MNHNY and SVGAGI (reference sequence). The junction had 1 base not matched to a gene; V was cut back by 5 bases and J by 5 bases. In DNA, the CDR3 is TGTGCCAGCAGTAGGACAGGGACTGAAGCTTTCTTT. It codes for CASSRTGTEAFF.

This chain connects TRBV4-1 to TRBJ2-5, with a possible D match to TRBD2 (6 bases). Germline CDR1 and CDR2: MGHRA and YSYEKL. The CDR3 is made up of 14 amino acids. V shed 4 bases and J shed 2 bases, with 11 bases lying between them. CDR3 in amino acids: CASSPIGGQETQYF. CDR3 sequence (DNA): TGCGCCAGCAGCCCGATCGGGGGACAAGAGACCCAGTACTTC.

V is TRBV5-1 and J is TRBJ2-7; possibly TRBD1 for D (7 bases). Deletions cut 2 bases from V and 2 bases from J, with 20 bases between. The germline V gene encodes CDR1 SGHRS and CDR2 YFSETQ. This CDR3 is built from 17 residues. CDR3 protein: CASSFQGGAAFTYEQYF. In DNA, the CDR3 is TGCGCCAGCAGCTTTCAGGGGGGAGCCGCTTTTACCTACGAGCAGTACTTC.